These 22 T cell receptor beta chains came from one sample sequenced in a study of cytotoxic CD8 clonotypes in ibrutinib-treated CLL. Profiling relied on immunoSEQ multiplex PCR, and the TCRdb table lists in-frame clones only, not all of them. The table records 200,000 to 250,000 clones, 79% of them present only once. Material: PBMCs, obtained after 12 months of ibrutinib treatment. Receptors were obtained from a human donor with chronic lymphocytic leukemia.

The chain couples TRBV5-4 to TRBJ2-1, with 8 bases matching TRBD2. V gave up 4 bases and J gave up 8 bases; unmatched junction bases: 5. In germline, CDR1 is SGHNT, CDR2 YYREEE (reference sequence). CDR3 length: 13 residues. CDR3: CASSPGLGDEQFF. DNA of the CDR3: TGTGCCAGCAGCCCGGGACTAGGAGATGAGCAGTTCTTC.

CDR3: CATSRAAGRNEQFF. CDR3 DNA sequence: TGTGCCACCAGCAGAGCGGCAGGGCGGAATGAGCAGTTCTTC. V gene TRBV15 combines with J gene TRBJ2-1, with D maybe TRBD1 (5 bases). Germline CDR1 and CDR2: LNHNV and YYDKDF (reference sequence). The CDR3 runs 14 residues. Deletions cut 1 base from V and 7 bases from J, with 11 bases between.

This clone has only a few counts. The sample contains more than one DNA sequence encoding this CDR3. The V call is TRBV9, the J call TRBJ2-2; D is uncertain. Trimming stripped 0 bases from V and 8 bases from J, with 5 bases between. CDR1 and CDR2 (germline): SGDLS, YYNGEE. The CDR3 sequence is 12 residues long. CDR3 sequence (DNA): TGTGCCAGCAGCGTAGTCGCGGGGGAGCTGTTTTTT. Translated: CASSVVAGELFF. Looking up the rest from reference TRBV9 and TRBJ2-2 gives the full variable domain: DSGVTQTPKHLITATGQRVTLRCSPRSGDLSVYWYQQSLDQGLQFLIQYYNGEERAKGNILERFSAQQFPDLHSELNLSSLELGDSALYFCASSVVAGELFFGEGSRLTVL.

The chain uses TRBV7-2 and TRBJ2-1, with D possibly called TRBD1 or TRBD2 (5 bases each). The germline gives CDR1 SGHTA, CDR2 FQGNSA. The CDR3 sequence is 14 residues long. The V end was cut by 4 bases, the J end by 8 bases, with 15 bases between. The CDR3 sequence: CASSSTGAAYEQFF. In DNA, the CDR3 is TGTGCCAGCAGCTCTACCGGGGCAGCTTATGAGCAGTTCTTC.

DNA for the CDR3: TGTGCCAGCAGTCCTCGAACAGGGGTATATAGCAATCAGCCCCAGCATTTT. Amino acid sequence: CASSPRTGVYSNQPQHF. The J gene is TRBJ1-5, the V gene TRBV2, with 7 positions matching TRBD1. The V gene's germline CDR1 is SNHLY and CDR2 FYNNEI. The J segment lost 0 bases and the V segment lost 5 bases, leaving 10 bases of the junction unmatched. CDR3 length equals 17 residues.

The gene calls are TRBV7-3 and TRBJ2-7, with a tentative D call TRBD2 (7 bases). CDR3 length: 12 amino acids. In germline, CDR1 is SGHTA, CDR2 FQGTGA. V was clipped by 5 bases and J by 5 bases, with 10 bases between them. The CDR3 coding sequence is TGTGCCAGCAGCGCGGGGGCGAACGAGCAGTACTTC. Translation gives CASSAGANEQYF.

The V call is TRBV5-1, the J call TRBJ1-6, with D possibly TRBD1 on 6 matching bases. The ends were cut back, 1 base at V and 9 bases at J, with 14 bases in the middle. Germline V CDR1 and CDR2: SGHRS, YFSETQ. The CDR3 covers 15 residues. In DNA, the CDR3 is TGCGCCAGCAGCTTGACACAGGGAGTGGGTTCACCCCTCCACTTT. Translating it yields CASSLTQGVGSPLHF.

A single count supports this clone. This chain joins TRBV2 and TRBJ2-1, with 8 bases that match TRBD2. CDR1 and CDR2 (germline): SNHLY, FYNNEI. The CDR3 length is 18 residues. The V and J ends lost 5 bases and 0 bases, in that order; junction bases with no gene match: 12. The CDR3 spells CASSPIVTSGSSYNEQFF. CDR3 nucleotide sequence: TGTGCCAGCAGTCCCATCGTTACTAGCGGCAGCTCCTACAATGAGCAGTTCTTC.

The chain couples TRBV2 to TRBJ1-4; 7 nucleotides agree with TRBD1. V was pared by 6 bases and J by 3 bases, with 7 bases of the junction left unmatched. The CDR3 is made up of 15 amino acids. Germline loops: CDR1 SNHLY, CDR2 FYNNEI. Written as DNA, the CDR3 is TGTGCCAGCAGGTACCCCGGGACAGCTAATGAAAAACTGTTTTTT. It yields the protein CASRYPGTANEKLFF.

The chain employs TRBV20-1 and TRBJ1-2, with TRBD1 matching 7 bases. The junction had 1 base not matched to a gene; V was cut back by 6 bases and J by 3 bases. The CDR3 sequence is 11 residues long. Germline CDR1 DFQATT, CDR2 SNEGSKA (reference sequence). The CDR3 DNA sequence: TGCAGTGCAGACAGGGACTATGGCTACACCTTC. Translation: CSADRDYGYTF.

The chain carries TRBV27 and TRBJ2-7; 12 bases match TRBD1. From germline, CDR1 is MNHEY and CDR2 SMNVEV (reference sequence). The CDR3 length is 15 residues. The V segment lost 3 bases and the J segment 9 bases; nucleotides outside the gene matches: 9. In nucleotides, the CDR3 is TGTGCCAGCAGTTTTGGGGACAGGGGGCGCATTGGGCAGTACTTC. Protein: CASSFGDRGRIGQYF.

As DNA, the CDR3 is TGCAGTGGGGACAGGGCAGGGACCCAGTACTTC. This encodes CSGDRAGTQYF. V and J are TRBV20-1 and TRBJ2-5; 9 nucleotides align to TRBD1. The CDR3 is 11 amino acids. With 7 bases clipped from V and 7 bases from J, the junction kept 4 bases outside the gene matches. Germline CDR1 and CDR2: DFQATT and SNEGSKA (reference sequence).

This chain connects TRBV5-1 to TRBJ2-7, with a weak D call TRBD2 (5 bases). Germline V CDR1 and CDR2: SGHRS, YFSETQ. The ends were cut back, 0 bases at V and 2 bases at J, with 9 bases in the middle. The CDR3 contains 14 residues. Here the CDR3 DNA reads TGCGCCAGCAGCTTGGGGACTTCCACCTACGAGCAGTACTTC. Encoded protein: CASSLGTSTYEQYF.

The rearrangement uses TRBV2 and TRBJ2-7; TRBD1 agrees at 7 bases. There are 13 residues in the CDR3. The V gene end was trimmed by 4 bases and the J gene end by 2 bases; junction bases not matched to a gene: 2. Looked up from germline, CDR1 is SNHLY and CDR2 is FYNNEI. CDR3 region: CASSGQGAYEQYF. The CDR3 DNA reads as TGTGCCAGCAGTGGTCAGGGGGCCTACGAGCAGTACTTC. Looking up the rest from reference TRBV2 and TRBJ2-7 gives the full variable domain: EPEVTQTPSHQVTQMGQEVILRCVPISNHLYFYWYRQILGQKVEFLVSFYNNEISEKSEIFDDQFSVERPDGSNFTLKIRSTKLEDSAMYFCASSGQGAYEQYFGPGTRLTVT.

The chain links TRBV29-1 to TRBJ2-7, with D possibly being TRBD2 (6 bases). This CDR3 spans 13 amino acids. Germline V gene data show CDR1 as SQVTM and CDR2 as ANQGSEA. The ends were cut back, 7 bases at V and 0 bases at J, with 13 bases in the middle. The CDR3 nucleotides read TGCAGCGGGGGGGACGGGAGCTCCTACGAGCAGTACTTC. The encoded protein is CSGGDGSSYEQYF.

The rearrangement links TRBV10-2 to TRBJ2-7, with D unresolved. The V end was cut by 7 bases, the J end by 2 bases, with 9 bases between. Germline loops: CDR1 WSHSY, CDR2 SAAADI. This CDR3 contains 12 residues. The CDR3 loop reads CASTGSAYEQYF. The CDR3 region has the DNA TGCGCCAGCACCGGATCGGCCTACGAGCAGTACTTC.

This chain connects TRBV27 to TRBJ2-7; 7 bases are a match to TRBD1. The germline gives CDR1 MNHEY, CDR2 SMNVEV (reference sequence). Losses at the gene ends were 2 bases for V and 0 bases for J; bases not matched to a gene: 16. There are 19 residues in the CDR3. The CDR3 is CASSLTAFPGTASSYEQYF. The CDR3 nucleotides read TGTGCCAGCAGTTTAACGGCCTTCCCCGGGACAGCGAGCTCCTACGAGCAGTACTTC.

The genes are TRBV27 and TRBJ1-2, with D possibly TRBD1 on 5 matching bases. The CDR3 is 13 amino acids. CDR1 and CDR2 from the germline V gene are MNHEY and SMNVEV (reference sequence). With 4 bases removed from V and 8 bases from J, the gap between germline ends came to 14 bases. The CDR3 is CASSSGTALGYTF. CDR3 DNA: TGTGCCAGCAGTTCGGGGACGGCACTCGGCTACACCTTC.

The chain combines TRBV14 with TRBJ2-1, with 7 positions matching TRBD1. Germline-derived CDR1 and CDR2 are SGHDN and FVKESK. The CDR3 has 13 residues. V was clipped by 4 bases and J by 6 bases; unmatched bases: 3. The CDR3 is CASSPPGGNEQFF. CDR3 nucleotides: TGTGCCAGCAGCCCGCCAGGGGGCAATGAGCAGTTCTTC.

J is TRBJ2-7 and V is TRBV7-8; D is uncertain. Germline V lookup: CDR1 SGHVS, CDR2 FQNEAQ. V gave up 2 bases and J gave up 5 bases, with 4 bases separating them. The CDR3 is 11 residues long. CDR3 sequence reads: CASSLWNEQYF. CDR3 nucleotide sequence: TGTGCCAGCAGCTTATGGAACGAGCAGTACTTC.

This rearrangement joins TRBV27 to TRBJ2-7, with D possibly TRBD1 on 6 matching bases. Germline CDR1 is MNHEY and CDR2 is SMNVEV (reference sequence). The germline V and J ends were trimmed by 6 bases and 3 bases, with 18 bases remaining between them. This CDR3 spans 15 amino acids. CDR3 coding DNA: TGTGCCAGCAGGGTCAACCTCAGGGGCTACTACGAGCAGTACTTC. This translates into CASRVNLRGYYEQYF.

This rearrangement joins TRBV27 to TRBJ1-4, with D possibly matching TRBD1 (6 bases). The V end was cut by 2 bases, the J end by 0 bases, with 10 bases between. From germline, CDR1 is MNHEY and CDR2 SMNVEV (reference sequence). The CDR3 consists of 16 residues. CDR3 sequence (DNA): TGTGCCAGCAGTTTAGACAGGCCCACAACTAATGAAAAACTGTTTTTT. It yields the protein CASSLDRPTTNEKLFF.